The count of the clone carrying this T cell receptor (beta chain) is one. This sample was taken from a study of blood T cell repertoires in COVID-19. Study overall: From the United States, Italy and Spain came samples of acute and convalescent COVID-19.

The CDR3 spans 13 residues. Germline V gives CDR1 MNHEY, CDR2 SVGAGI. The V gene lost 7 bases and the J gene lost 6 bases, with 12 bases spanning the gap. In the authors' methods: Estimation of nucleated cell counts relied on the amplification of reference gene primers. Profiling relied on immunoSEQ multiplex PCR, and the TCRdb table lists in-frame clones only, not all of them. D and trimming come from the DNA, and the V and J calls and clone size come from that table. The sample has around 74,000 clones; 70% to 90% are singletons. The sequence came from a man between 50 and 59 years old with active COVID-19. The chain uses TRBV6-5 and TRBJ1-4; D unresolved. Sequencing input: peripheral blood. CDR3 sequence: CASKRGEDEKLFF. CDR3 coding DNA: TGTGCCAGCAAGCGCGGGGAGGATGAAAAACTGTTTTTT.